The sequence of this TCR beta chain was determined in a study of cytomegalovirus exposure and HLA in healthy donors. Study-level points and caveats: According to an earlier analysis, most TCR beta V segments yielded productive rearrangements about 90% or about 30% of the time. A later analysis linked some 17,000 TCR beta sequences to HLA alleles at 0.05 false discovery rate.

The sample holds a few counts of this clone. Its antigen is unidentified. The CDR3 runs to 13 residues. The V and J ends lost 3 bases and 1 base respectively, with 6 bases between them. Germline V CDR1 and CDR2: MNHNS, SASEGT. The PCR was carried out with 60 Vbeta primers and 13 Jbeta primers. The method was immunoSEQ multiplex PCR; TCRdb's version includes in-frame clones alone and lacks a portion of them. In the table there are 140,000 to 150,000 clones, roughly 80% of which are singletons. The material sequenced was PBMCs. V gene TRBV6-1 combines with J gene TRBJ1-1, with D unclear. The TCR was taken from a woman between 35 and 50 years old in good health and CMV-seronegative. The CDR3 coding sequence is TGTGCCAGCAGTGACAGAAAGAACACTGAAGCTTTCTTT. Translating gives CASSDRKNTEAFF.